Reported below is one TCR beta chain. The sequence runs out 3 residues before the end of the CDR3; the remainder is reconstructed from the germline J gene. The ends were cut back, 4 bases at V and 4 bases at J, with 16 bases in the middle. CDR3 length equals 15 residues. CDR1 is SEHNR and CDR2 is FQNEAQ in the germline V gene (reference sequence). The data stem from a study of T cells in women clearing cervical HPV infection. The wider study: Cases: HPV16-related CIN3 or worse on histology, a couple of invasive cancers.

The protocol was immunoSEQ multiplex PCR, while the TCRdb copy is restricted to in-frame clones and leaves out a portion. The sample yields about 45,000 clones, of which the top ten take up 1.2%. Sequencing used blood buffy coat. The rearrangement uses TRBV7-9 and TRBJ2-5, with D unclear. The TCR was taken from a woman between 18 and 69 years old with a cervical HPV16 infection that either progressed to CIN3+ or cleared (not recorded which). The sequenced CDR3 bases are TGTGCCAGCAGCTCCACCCCCAGTGGCCGAGAGACC. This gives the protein CASSSTPSGRET. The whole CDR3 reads CASSSTPSGRETQYF.